These 3 T cell receptor beta chains came from one sample sequenced in a study of STAT5B mutations in CD4+ large granular lymphocyte leukemia. Sequencing was performed with immunoSEQ multiplex PCR; in TCRdb, only in-frame clones are kept and a portion is missing. The sample records about 35,000 clones, 65% to 70% being singletons. The sequenced sample consisted of CD4+ T cells from blood buffy coats. The receptors originated from a human donor in good health.

The chain combines TRBV11-3 with TRBJ2-5; D not certain. CDR3 length: 11 amino acids. Trimming took off 8 bases at V and 5 bases at J, with 9 bases between the two ends. Germline CDR1 is SGHNT and CDR2 is YENEEA. DNA of the CDR3: TGTGCCAGCCGCTCGTACGAGACCCAGTACTTC. Translation: CASRSYETQYF. Supplemented by reference TRBV11-3 and TRBJ2-5, the full variable domain reads EAGVVQSPRYKIIEKKQPVAFWCNPISGHNTLYWYLQNLGQGPELLIRYENEEAVDDSQLPKDRFSAERLKGVDSTLKIQPAELGDSAVYLCASRSYETQYFGPGTRLLVL.

The chain is built from TRBV6-4 and TRBJ1-2; D gene ambiguous. V lost 6 bases and J lost 3, with 14 bases in between. Germline V CDR1 and CDR2: MRHNA, SNTAGT. CDR3 size: 14 residues. The CDR3, as DNA: TGTGCCAGCAGCACCGGACCCGGAGACTATGGCTACACCTTC. Its translation: CASSTGPGDYGYTF.

The chain carries TRBV6-5 and TRBJ2-5; perhaps D is TRBD1 or TRBD2 (5 bases each). Germline V lookup: CDR1 MNHEY, CDR2 SVGAGI. The V end lost 3 bases, the J end lost 0 bases, and 14 bases lay between the germline ends. This CDR3 comprises 16 residues. The CDR3 region has the DNA TGTGCCAGCAGTTATTTAGGGACCTCGTACCAAGAGACCCAGTACTTC. Encoded protein: CASSYLGTSYQETQYF.